Below, 4 T cell receptor beta chains from the same sample are listed, as sequenced in a study of graft-versus-host responses after intestinal transplantation. Measured with immunoSEQ multiplex PCR; TCRdb has only the in-frame clones, and not every one. This sample yields more than 50,000 clones, of which around 91% are seen a single time; about 2.9% belongs to the top ten. The sequences come from PBMCs, collected 118 to 130 days after intestinal transplantation. These receptors originate from a human patient who received an intestinal transplant, so some T cells may come from the graft donor.

This clone was recorded only once. The chain is built from TRBV5-1 and TRBJ2-3; 13 bases are shared with TRBD2. Trimming removed 1 base from V and 1 base from J; junction bases left unmatched: 6. The germline gives CDR1 SGHRS, CDR2 YFSETQ. CDR3 length equals 18 residues. The CDR3 is CASSLRGLAGPRTDTQYF. In nucleotides, the CDR3 is TGCGCCAGCAGCTTGAGGGGACTAGCGGGACCCCGCACAGATACGCAGTATTTT.

The chain is built from TRBV6-4 and TRBJ2-1; 10 bases map to TRBD2. J gave up 4 bases and V 3 bases, and 3 bases lay outside the gene matches. The germline gives CDR1 MRHNA, CDR2 SNTAGT. The CDR3 covers 15 residues. The CDR3 DNA reads as TGTGCCAGCAGTGAGGGGACTAGCGAATACAATGAGCAGTTCTTC. Residues: CASSEGTSEYNEQFF.

This sequence joins TRBV19 and TRBJ1-4; D remains ambiguous. The V gene lost 0 bases and the J gene lost 8 bases, with 13 bases spanning the gap. In germline, CDR1 is LNHDA, CDR2 SQIVND (reference sequence). The CDR3 runs 15 residues. The CDR3 is CASSIDDLAREKLFF. The DNA of the CDR3 is TGTGCCAGTAGTATAGATGACCTGGCACGGGAAAAACTGTTTTTT.

This clone appeared once. The CDR3 protein is CASSPLPLGNEQFF. In DNA, the CDR3 is TGTGCCAGCAGTCCCCTTCCTCTTGGGAATGAGCAGTTCTTC. The chain links TRBV6-5 to TRBJ2-1, with D unresolved. Germline V gene lookup returns CDR1 MNHEY and CDR2 SVGAGI. V gave up 5 bases and J gave up 7 bases, with 15 bases separating them. The CDR3 covers 14 residues.